This T cell receptor (beta chain) was found in a study of identical twins. This clonotype was detected only a few times. Antigen: not known. Every donor was a healthy Caucasian. TCRdb itself ran the 5' RACE reads through MiXCR, one entry per CDR3 protein. The sample lists approximately 260,000 distinct CDR3 sequences; roughly an eighth were seen once. Overall study results and limits: Researchers reported weaker excess twin sharing in beta out-of-frame sequences.

The CDR3 sequence is 15 residues long. The trim removed 5 bases at V and 5 bases at J, leaving 4 bases unmatched. Per the germline V gene, CDR1 is SEHNR and CDR2 is FQNEAQ (reference sequence). Sequencing used memory (CD45RO+) T cells sorted from blood. This TCR was recovered from a woman between 18 and 29 years old in good health. The chain carries TRBV7-9 and TRBJ2-2; TRBD2 matches 11 bases. The CDR3 nucleotides read TGTGCCAGCAGCACCCGACTAGCGGGGACCGGGGAGCTGTTTTTT. This sequence encodes CASSTRLAGTGELFF.